This is a list of T cell receptor beta chains from one sample in a study of persistence of HIV-infected CD4 T cells. No antigens are known for them. Using immunoSEQ multiplex PCR, the repertoire was profiled, and TCRdb retains in-frame clones only, with some absent. In the table there are 37,000 or so clones, roughly 89% of which are singletons. The source was CD4+ T cells sorted from PBMCs after approximately 19-hour stimulation, collected from a patient who received antiretroviral therapy. These receptors all come from an adult man with HIV who was CMV-seropositive. CDR3s include the opening cysteine and the closing phenylalanine or tryptophan. Fields, in order: CDR3 length, V gene, J gene, clone size, D gene, CDR3 protein, CDR3 DNA. D genes are given only for firm matches. For some rows the clone size is stated as once, few or many, or as a class when expanded; others skip it.

length: 16
V: TRBV12-5
J: TRBJ2-5
size: NA
D: TRBD1
CDR3: CASGLGDRGNIETQYF
DNA: TGTGCTAGTGGTTTGGGGGACAGGGGGAATATAGAGACCCAGTACTTC

length: 13
V: TRBV12-3/TRBV12-4
J: TRBJ1-1
size: NA
D: NA
CDR3: CASTVRRNTEAFF
DNA: TGTGCCAGCACTGTAAGAAGGAACACTGAAGCTTTCTTT

length: 16
V: TRBV5-1
J: TRBJ2-2
size: NA
D: NA
CDR3: CASSLSGLANTGELFF
DNA: TGCGCCAGCAGCTTGTCCGGACTGGCAAACACCGGGGAGCTGTTTTTT

length: 14
V: TRBV7-2
J: TRBJ2-3
size: NA
D: NA
CDR3: CASSPTPNRDTQYF
DNA: TGTGCCAGCAGCCCTACCCCGAATCGAGATACGCAGTATTTT

length: 14
V: TRBV6-5
J: TRBJ1-1
size: NA
D: NA
CDR3: CASRKVVLNTEAFF
DNA: TGTGCCAGCAGGAAAGTGGTCCTGAACACTGAAGCTTTCTTT

length: 14
V: TRBV30
J: TRBJ1-6
size: few
D: NA
CDR3: CAWRLQRGNSPLHF
DNA: TGTGCCTGGAGACTCCAAAGGGGAAATTCACCCCTCCACTTT

length: 14
V: TRBV18
J: TRBJ1-1
size: NA
D: NA
CDR3: CASSPIRGDTEAFF
DNA: TGTGCCAGCTCACCGATCAGGGGTGACACTGAAGCTTTCTTT

length: 14
V: TRBV29-1
J: TRBJ1-5
size: NA
D: NA
CDR3: CSVRGAGLNQPQHF
DNA: TGCAGCGTCCGAGGGGCAGGGCTCAATCAGCCCCAGCATTTT

length: 12
V: TRBV29-1
J: TRBJ2-7
size: NA
D: NA
CDR3: CSGAAGFDEQYF
DNA: TGCAGCGGGGCGGCAGGGTTCGACGAGCAGTACTTC

length: 14
V: TRBV7-2
J: TRBJ2-5
size: NA
D: TRBD1
CDR3: CASSNRGAQETQYF
DNA: TGTGCCAGCAGCAACAGGGGGGCCCAAGAGACCCAGTACTTC

length: 14
V: TRBV27
J: TRBJ2-7
size: NA
D: NA
CDR3: CASSLSVKTYEQYF
DNA: TGTGCCAGCAGTTTATCTGTGAAAACCTACGAGCAGTACTTC

length: 15
V: TRBV7-9
J: TRBJ2-3
size: NA
D: TRBD2
CDR3: CASSFSGRDTDTQYF
DNA: TGTGCCAGCAGTTTCAGCGGGAGGGACACAGATACGCAGTATTTT